These 8 T cell receptor beta chains share one sample of origin, sequenced in a study of cytomegalovirus exposure and HLA in healthy donors. TCRdb's table, derived via immunoSEQ multiplex PCR, lists solely in-frame clones and lacks some. The sample has more than 250,000 clones; 70% to 90% are singletons. Input material: PBMCs. These TCRs come from a woman under 30 in good health and CMV-seronegative.

This chain connects TRBV10-1 to TRBJ2-7; possibly TRBD1 for D (5 bases). V was pared by 4 bases and J by 2 bases, with 12 bases between. The CDR3 sequence is 14 residues long. Germline V gene sequence: CDR1 WNHNN, CDR2 SYGVQD (reference sequence). The CDR3 nucleotides read TGCGCCAGCAGTGGGGGCAGGATACCCTACGAGCAGTACTTC. Its protein product is CASSGGRIPYEQYF.

The table lists this clone with a count of one. The chain links TRBV7-2 to TRBJ2-7; tentative D call: TRBD1 (5 bases). Per germline, CDR1 SGHTA and CDR2 FQGNSA. This CDR3 has 17 residues. V was shortened by 1 base and J by 0 bases, with 16 bases between the two germline ends. CDR3 nucleotides: TGTGCCAGCAGCTTAGTGGTGGGGCTATCCAGCTCCTACGAGCAGTACTTC. It yields the protein CASSLVVGLSSSYEQYF.

The V and J genes are TRBV15 and TRBJ1-2; D not certain. The CDR3 has 16 amino acids. Germline assignment: CDR1 LNHNV and CDR2 YYDKDF (reference sequence). V was trimmed by 0 bases and J by 4 bases, leaving 15 bases between them. The CDR3 DNA sequence: TGTGCCACCAGCAGAGAGGGGAGAGAATGGAGCTATGGCTACACCTTC. Protein sequence: CATSREGREWSYGYTF.

This sequence joins TRBV28 and TRBJ1-4, with a possible D match to TRBD1 (5 bases). There are 11 residues in the CDR3. Germline CDR1 and CDR2: MDHEN and SYDVKM. V was pared by 10 bases and J by 8 bases, with 11 bases between. CDR3 coding DNA: TGTGCCACGGGGGACTTAGAAAAACTGTTTTTT. Encoded protein: CATGDLEKLFF.

The V and J genes are TRBV9 and TRBJ1-4; D is possibly TRBD1 (6 bases). This CDR3 comprises 14 residues. V gave up 0 bases and J gave up 8 bases, with 11 bases separating them. The germline V gene has CDR1 SGDLS and CDR2 YYNGEE. This CDR3 reads CASSVGGTKEKLFF. The CDR3 coding sequence is TGTGCCAGCAGCGTAGGAGGGACAAAGGAAAAACTGTTTTTT.

This rearrangement joins TRBV30 to TRBJ2-7, with 9 bases identical to TRBD1. The CDR3 length is 13 residues. J was trimmed by 7 bases and V by 2 bases; bases with no gene match: 6. In germline, CDR1 is GTSNPN, CDR2 SVGIG (reference sequence). The CDR3 is CAWSHQTGGEQYF. The CDR3 coding sequence is TGTGCCTGGAGTCATCAGACAGGGGGGGAGCAGTACTTC.

The rearrangement uses TRBV6-5 and TRBJ2-1; a weak D match, TRBD1 (6 bases). CDR1 is MNHEY, CDR2 SVGAGI, per germline. The CDR3 has 15 residues. V lost 4 bases and J 1 base, leaving 11 bases between the germline ends. The CDR3, as DNA: TGTGCCAGCAGTTCCAGGGGTGAGTCCTACAATGAGCAGTTCTTC. Translated, it gives CASSSRGESYNEQFF.

The count of this clone is one. This chain uses TRBV4-3 with TRBJ2-1; TRBD2 aligns across 8 bases. The CDR3 contains 16 residues. Germline trimming cut 0 bases from V and 1 base from J; bases unmatched to any gene: 2. From germline, CDR1 is LGHNA and CDR2 YSLEER. The DNA for the CDR3 is TGCGCCAGCAGCCAAGATTCGGGGGGGTCCTACAATGAGCAGTTCTTC. Amino acids: CASSQDSGGSYNEQFF.